This record covers a single T cell receptor (beta chain). These data are taken from a study of blood T cell repertoires in COVID-19. Study-wide context: Donors in the United States, Italy and Spain gave samples during acute or convalescent COVID-19.

The CDR3 runs to 14 residues. Germline V CDR1 and CDR2: MDHEN, SYDVKM. V lost 4 bases to trimming and J lost 5 bases; unmatched junction nucleotides: 5. Method: immunoSEQ multiplex PCR; TCRdb's copy keeps in-frame clones and lacks some. This sample has a few hundred thousand clones, with roughly 86% found just once. The receptor was isolated from a man aged 40-49 years in a cohort exposed to, infected with or recovered from COVID-19 (not recorded which). Sequenced: PBMCs or T cells enriched from blood (not recorded which). The V and J genes are TRBV28 and TRBJ1-1; 9 bases align to TRBD1. CDR3 in amino acids: CASSSGTGRTEAFF. CDR3 sequence (DNA): TGTGCCAGCAGTTCCGGGACAGGGAGGACTGAAGCTTTCTTT.